This TCR beta chain was sequenced during a study of T cell responses to AZD1222 COVID-19 vaccine (dated by TCRdb to the early 2020s). Context from the whole study: AZD1222 recipients whose second dose came at about 4 weeks and those whose second dose came at about 12 weeks were combined into one group, since spike-specific TCR depth and breadth did not differ between the two schedules. A total of 233 trial participants underwent TCR sequencing, of whom 200 to 220 received two doses of AZD1222 and about 25 received two doses of the MenACWY control vaccine. Trial participants were enrolled by age into 18-55, 56-69 and 70-plus year subgroups, with about 150, 27 and 61 TCR-sequenced participants respectively. Paper-wide results and their limitations: The whole spike protein was spanned by vaccine-associated CD4 TCRs, and dominant responses were seen in regions 160-218 and 743-854. A significant rise in spike-specific TCR breadth and depth was observed after two AZD1222 doses relative to day 0 and relative to MenACWY recipients. The 56-69-year group was small, and its depth increase did not reach significance, likely because of low power. Most participants were white British and females outnumbered males, and the authors suggested that clonal diversity may have been underestimated. Conclusions about previously exposed vaccinees are limited because only a handful of AZD1222 recipients were SARS-CoV-2 seropositive at baseline. Epitopes outside the regions mutated in the B.1.351 and B.1.1.7 variants were reportedly recognized by nearly half of the unique spike-specific TCRs. Because no day 14 peak-response samples were available, the repertoires could be characterized only after the peak T cell response.

A word on this clone: There is no known antigen for this receptor. No base quality values were provided; no much bigger clone lies one nucleotide off.

In the germline V gene, CDR1 corresponds to SGDLS and CDR2 to YYNGEE. Inclusive of the bounding cysteine and phenylalanine, the CDR3 is 15 residues long. The only DNA kept is the CDR3, 45 bases in frame from the first base. The trim is 2 bases for V and 2 bases for J, with a gap of 13 bases between the germline ends. Explained via the paper, the time point label denotes: baseline before first vaccination. The vaccinee samples were drawn from two UK trials, COV001 and COV002, one of which was a single-blind randomized controlled phase 2/3 trial testing AZD1222 (ChAdOx1 nCoV-19) in healthy adults. Trial participant PBMC samples were collected at day 0 and day 28 after the second dose for TCRbeta chain sequencing. The CDR3 regions of human TCRbeta chains were analyzed by immunosequencing. Regarding the original processing steps: Repertoire TCRs were matched against a reference library of SARS-CoV-2-specific TCRs generated with the MIRA antigen-specificity platform. Breadth was defined as the fraction of unique TCRs that were SARS-CoV-2-associated, and depth was defined as the fraction of total T cells that were SARS-CoV-2-associated. Using the MIRA data, every spike-specific TCR was mapped to the spike region that the TCR reacted to and assigned to either a CD4 or a CD8 class. Log10-transformed breadth and depth values were compared by one-way ANOVA with Sidak's multiple comparisons tests. The table was pulled from immuneACCESS by TCRdb, which kept in-frame rearrangements only. Such tables lose some clones; where checked, under half of the loss comes from unresolved V genes, and the rest has no known cause. That table supplies the V and J calls and clone size; D and trimming were determined from the DNA. The sample includes about 29,000 clones, with 93% observed a single time. The biggest ten clones account for over 7.5% of the sample.

The source is an adult in good health. This receptor chain uses TRBV9 and TRBJ1-2; the D gene cannot be named for sure. Sequenced material: peripheral blood, taken on day 0 of AZD1222 vaccination. The DNA sequence is given as TGTGCCAGCAGCGTCCTCCAAGCTCCAAACTATGGCTACACCTTC. Its protein is CASSVLQAPNYGYTF.